One sample yielded the 14 T cell receptor beta chains listed below, sequenced in a study of Graves' ophthalmopathy and Graves' hyperthyroidism. RNA transcripts provided the template for amplifying TCR beta CDR3 regions. HTBI primers served in a first-round RT-PCR, which a second-round multiplex PCR followed. TCRdb re-analysed the multiplex PCR reads in MiXCR, keeping a single row per CDR3 protein. The sample lists about 620,000 distinct CDR3 sequences, approximately 21% occurring once. Sequences were obtained from peripheral blood. The receptors were gathered from a young woman with stable Graves' hyperthyroidism. Some clones in this sample may be carry-over from other donors' samples.

The V gene is TRBV18, the J gene TRBJ2-7; TRBD1 or TRBD2 may be the D gene (5 bases each). V lost 3 bases and J 5 bases, leaving 14 bases between the germline ends. This CDR3 region has 14 residues. CDR1 and CDR2 (germline): KGHSH, LQKENI. The CDR3 bases are TGTGCCAGCTCACCCCCGGGAACAGGTAACGAGCAGTACTTC. Encoded protein: CASSPPGTGNEQYF.

The chain carries TRBV6-1 and TRBJ1-1; TRBD1 agrees at 8 bases. The CDR3 sequence is 14 residues long. J was trimmed by 3 bases and V by 6 bases; bases with no gene match: 6. Germline V gene lookup returns CDR1 MNHNS and CDR2 SASEGT. Here the CDR3 reads CASSRTGQDTEAFF. The CDR3 region has the DNA TGTGCCAGCAGCAGGACAGGGCAAGACACTGAAGCTTTCTTT.

This clonotype was detected ten times or more. The chain recombines TRBV2 with TRBJ1-1; D is undetermined. The CDR3 length is 13 residues. The germline V gene has CDR1 SNHLY and CDR2 FYNNEI. V was pared by 3 bases and J by 5 bases, with 10 bases between. CDR3 region: CASSDRVWTEAFF. The CDR3 DNA follows: TGTGCCAGCAGTGATAGGGTCTGGACTGAAGCTTTCTTT.

This clonotype was observed at least ten times. The chain combines TRBV6-2 or TRBV6-3 with TRBJ1-2; 8 bases agree with TRBD1. V lost 5 bases and J lost 7; bases outside the gene matches: 12. CDR1 is MNHEY and CDR2 is SVGEGT in the germline V gene. This CDR3 is 15 amino acids long. CDR3 nucleotides: TGTGCCAGCAGTCTTATGGACAGGGAAGGGAGTGGCTACACCTTC. This gives the protein CASSLMDREGSGYTF.

This clonotype came up many times. This rearrangement joins TRBV15 to TRBJ1-3, with D perhaps TRBD1 (5 bases). The V end lost 5 bases, the J end lost 0 bases, and 17 bases lay between the germline ends. The CDR3 runs 17 residues. CDR1 is LNHNV and CDR2 is YYDKDF in the germline V gene (reference sequence). This chain's CDR3 is CATSSGPQGISGNTIYF. DNA of the CDR3: TGTGCCACCAGCTCGGGACCCCAGGGCATCTCTGGAAACACCATATATTTT.

This clonotype was recorded many times. This rearrangement joins TRBV11-2 to TRBJ2-7, with TRBD1 as a possible D gene (6 bases). V was pared by 1 base and J by 2 bases, with 15 bases between. CDR3 length equals 16 residues. Germline loops: CDR1 SGHAT, CDR2 FQNNGV. The CDR3 bases are TGTGCCAGCAGCTTAGTGGGGGCTAGCAACACCTACGAGCAGTACTTC. Encoded protein: CASSLVGASNTYEQYF. Full variable domain (rest looked up from reference TRBV11-2 and TRBJ2-7): EAGVAQSPRYKIIEKRQSVAFWCNPISGHATLYWYQQILGQGPKLLIQFQNNGVVDDSQLPKDRFSAERLKGVDSTLKIQPAKLEDSAVYLCASSLVGASNTYEQYFGPGTRLTVT.

This clonotype was recorded many times. The rearrangement links TRBV6-5 to TRBJ2-5; 10 positions agree with TRBD1. V shed 5 bases, J shed 2 bases, and the junction held 8 bases outside the gene matches. The CDR3 length is 16 residues. CDR1 MNHEY and CDR2 SVGAGI come from the germline V gene. CDR3 DNA: TGTGCCAGCAGTCTCGGACAGGGGGTGGGACAAGAGACCCAGTACTTC. This codes for CASSLGQGVGQETQYF.

This clonotype appeared many times. The rearrangement uses TRBV20-1 and TRBJ2-5; TRBD2 aligns across 10 bases. This CDR3 is 16 amino acids long. CDR1 is DFQATT and CDR2 is SNEGSKA in the germline V gene (reference sequence). Unmatched junction bases numbered 8, after V lost 0 bases and J lost 4 bases. The CDR3 DNA sequence: TGCAGTGCTAGAGATCAACTAGCGGGGATTAGAGAGACCCAGTACTTC. Translation: CSARDQLAGIRETQYF.

As regards this clonotype: A read error may be the cause here, since a much bigger clone is one base away. The CDR3 does not end in the conserved phenylalanine or tryptophan, so this is likely a read error. V usage is TRBV4-2 and J usage is TRBJ2-2, with D perhaps TRBD2 (5 bases). Trimming took 1 base from V and 10 from J, leaving 10 bases between them. CDR1 LGHNA and CDR2 YNFKEQ come from the germline V gene. This CDR3 region has 13 residues. CDR3: CASSQGRVEELFL. CDR3 DNA sequence: TGTGCCAGCAGCCAAGGGCGGGTAGAGGAGCTGTTTTTG.

This clonotype came up many times. The chain couples TRBV29-1 to TRBJ2-7; D is uncertain. This CDR3 comprises 11 residues. Germline V gene data show CDR1 as SQVTM and CDR2 as ANQGSEA. The V end lost 6 bases, the J end lost 2 bases, and 8 bases lay between the germline ends. CDR3 DNA sequence: TGCAGCGTCGTCATAACCTACGAGCAGTACTTC. Translation gives CSVVITYEQYF.

This clonotype was counted ten times or more. V gene TRBV6-1 combines with J gene TRBJ2-7; tentative D call: TRBD1 (6 bases). CDR3 length equals 14 residues. From germline, CDR1 is MNHNS and CDR2 SASEGT. With 6 bases removed from V and 1 base from J, the gap between germline ends came to 13 bases. CDR3 DNA: TGTGCCAGCAGACGGGACACCGAATCCTACGAGCAGTACTTC. Its protein is CASRRDTESYEQYF.

This rearrangement joins TRBV20-1 to TRBJ2-5; D perhaps matches TRBD2 (6 bases). Trimming cost V 4 bases and J 8 bases, with 23 bases left between them. Germline CDR1 reads DFQATT; CDR2 reads SNEGSKA (reference sequence). The CDR3 consists of 15 residues. In DNA, the CDR3 is TGCAGTGCTAAAACCCGGGGGTACTCAAGAGATACCCAGTACTTC. Translation: CSAKTRGYSRDTQYF.

On this clonotype: The CDR3 end shows no conserved phenylalanine or tryptophan, and so a read error is likely. The V call is TRBV12-3 or TRBV12-4, the J call TRBJ2-2; D gene ambiguous. This CDR3 has 15 amino acids. CDR3 residues: CASSAPTVYTGELFL. The CDR3 DNA is TGTGCCAGCAGTGCCCCCACGGTGTACACCGGTGAGCTGTTTTTG.

V and J are TRBV20-1 and TRBJ2-7, with D tentatively TRBD1 (6 bases). The germline gives CDR1 DFQATT, CDR2 SNEGSKA (reference sequence). Trimming removed 6 bases at V and 4 bases at J, with 19 bases between. The CDR3 has 14 amino acids. CDR3 DNA: TGCAGTGCCACCTTGGGACAACTGCAGTACGAGCAGTACTTC. This encodes CSATLGQLQYEQYF.